This TCR beta chain was obtained from a study of blood T cell repertoires in COVID-19. TCRdb's copy holds only in-frame clones and misses some; the assay was immunoSEQ multiplex PCR. The sample holds about 350,000 clones, roughly 87% seen once. CDR3 length: 14 amino acids. Germline V lookup: CDR1 SGHAT, CDR2 FQNNGV. The trim removed 1 base at V and 8 bases at J, leaving 5 bases unmatched. The specimen sequenced was PBMCs or T cells enriched from blood (not recorded which). The receptor was isolated from a woman in her 30s who had recovered from COVID-19. V usage is TRBV11-2 and J usage is TRBJ1-2, with 9 bases identical to TRBD1. This CDR3 is CASSLVGQGGGYTF. CDR3 nucleotides: TGTGCCAGCAGCTTAGTGGGACAGGGTGGAGGCTACACCTTC.